This T cell receptor beta chain was found in a study of synovial regulatory T cells in juvenile arthritis. The CDR3 loop spans 14 amino acids. No nucleotide data were recorded. CDR1 is SGDLS, CDR2 YYNGEE, per germline. As regards this clone: Its specificity is not known.

This table comes from immunoSEQ multiplex PCR, and its TCRdb copy is limited to in-frame clones, with some not included. The repertoire table contains roughly 10,000 clones. Donors were approximately ten juvenile idiopathic arthritis patients with active disease. Patients were aged median approximately 10 years with disease lasting median approximately 7 years. Study outcomes and limitations: iaTreg cells shared more CDR3 sequences with synovial Tregs than other blood Tregs did. Blood Treg cells that were inflammation-associated showed lower TCR diversity than other blood Treg cells.

Source material: Treg cells from blood. The subset here: remaining (HLA-DR-negative) circulating blood Treg cells. The chain links TRBV9 to TRBJ2-3; the D call from TCRdb, TRBD1, cannot be confirmed without DNA. This receptor was obtained from a donor between 2 and 29 years old with juvenile idiopathic arthritis. Here the CDR3 reads CASSVQGATDTQYF.